The 26 T cell receptor beta chains given below trace back to one sample, sequenced in a study of blood T cell repertoires in COVID-19. TCRdb's copy holds only in-frame clones and misses some; the assay was immunoSEQ multiplex PCR. The sample yields approximately 160,000 clones, around 83% seen once. The sample consisted of peripheral blood. These TCRs come from a woman aged 55-69 years with COVID-19, enrolled during active disease.

This sequence joins TRBV6-5 and TRBJ1-2; no definite D call. CDR3 size: 13 residues. Deletions cut 5 bases from V and 5 bases from J, with 12 bases between. Germline CDR1 MNHEY, CDR2 SVGAGI. CDR3 amino acids: CASSSSRGYGYTF. CDR3 coding DNA: TGTGCCAGCAGTAGCAGTCGGGGTTATGGCTACACCTTC.

The V call is TRBV14, the J call TRBJ1-2, with a tentative D call TRBD1 (5 bases). Germline CDR1 SGHDN, CDR2 FVKESK. The length of the CDR3 is 14 residues. The V end was cut by 0 bases, the J end by 7 bases, with 12 bases between. The CDR3 DNA sequence: TGTGCCAGCAGCCAAGAGACAGCTTATGGTGGCTACACCTTC. Amino acid sequence: CASSQETAYGGYTF.

CDR3 amino acids: CASSLNPGGDTEAFF. CDR3 DNA: TGTGCCAGCAGCTTAAACCCAGGGGGTGACACTGAAGCTTTCTTT. The V call is TRBV7-3, the J call TRBJ1-1; 7 bases line up with TRBD1. The CDR3 contains 15 residues. V trimming: 1 base; J trimming: 3 bases; junction bases outside the gene matches: 5. The germline gives CDR1 SGHTA, CDR2 FQGTGA.

The chain couples TRBV3-1 (or the pseudogene TRBV3-2) to TRBJ1-1, with TRBD1 matching 8 bases. Germline V gene sequence: CDR1 LGHDT, CDR2 YNNKEL (reference sequence). J was trimmed by 5 bases and V by 3 bases; bases with no gene match: 11. This CDR3 has 16 residues. The CDR3 sequence is CASSQELTGVGTEAFF. Here the CDR3 DNA reads TGTGCCAGCAGCCAGGAATTGACAGGGGTAGGGACTGAAGCTTTCTTT.

This chain connects TRBV5-5 to TRBJ1-4; no reliable D call. The germline gives CDR1 SGHKS, CDR2 YYEKEE (reference sequence). The CDR3 covers 17 residues. Between the trimmed V and J ends, which lost 4 bases and 0 bases, there was a span of 16 bases. The DNA of the CDR3 is TGTGCCAGCAGCGACTGGAAGATTATCTCAACTAATGAAAAACTGTTTTTT. Amino acid sequence: CASSDWKIISTNEKLFF.

The chain carries TRBV7-9 and TRBJ2-7, with 8 bases fitting TRBD2. The trim removed 0 bases at V and 6 bases at J, leaving 7 bases unmatched. Germline lookup yields CDR1 SEHNR and CDR2 FQNEAQ (reference sequence). CDR3 length: 15 residues. CDR3 in DNA: TGTGCCAGCAGCTTAGCGGTTGGGACTAGTAGCGAGCAGTACTTC. This codes for CASSLAVGTSSEQYF.

J is TRBJ1-2 and V is TRBV30; 7 nucleotides align to TRBD1. V lost 1 base to trimming and J lost 2 bases; unmatched junction nucleotides: 7. Germline loops: CDR1 GTSNPN, CDR2 SVGIG (reference sequence). The CDR3 has 15 amino acids. The CDR3 sequence is CAWSGPGQPNYGYTF. The CDR3 coding sequence is TGTGCCTGGAGTGGACCGGGACAGCCAAACTATGGCTACACCTTC.

V usage is TRBV25-1 and J usage is TRBJ2-3; TRBD1 is a possible D gene (6 bases). V lost 7 bases and J lost 3, with 14 bases in between. CDR3 length equals 14 residues. Germline lookup yields CDR1 MGHDK and CDR2 SYGVNS. DNA of the CDR3: TGTGCCAGCACGGACAGTTTAAAGACAGATACGCAGTATTTT. Protein product: CASTDSLKTDTQYF.

The chain uses TRBV18 and TRBJ1-1; no firm D call. The CDR3 consists of 14 residues. Germline CDR1 reads KGHSH; CDR2 reads LQKENI. The V and J ends lost 3 bases and 1 base respectively, with 9 bases between them. The CDR3 DNA is TGTGCCAGCTCACCGGGCTCAGGGAACACTGAAGCTTTCTTT. Its translation is CASSPGSGNTEAFF. The variable domain in full, with the rest retrieved from reference TRBV18 and TRBJ1-1, is NAGVMQNPRHLVRRRGQEARLRCSPMKGHSHVYWYRQLPEEGLKFMVYLQKENIIDESGMPKERFSAEFPKEGPSILRIQQVVRGDSAAYFCASSPGSGNTEAFFGQGTRLTVV.

This chain joins TRBV19 and TRBJ2-5; TRBD1 agrees at 8 bases. V dropped 6 bases and J dropped 5; count of bases not matched to a gene: 5. Germline loops: CDR1 LNHDA, CDR2 SQIVND (reference sequence). The CDR3 has 13 amino acids. The CDR3 bases are TGTGCCAGTAGAAGACAGGGGCGGGAGACCCAGTACTTC. Its protein is CASRRQGRETQYF.

This rearrangement joins TRBV3-1 (or the pseudogene TRBV3-2) to TRBJ2-2; a possible D gene is TRBD1 (7 bases). Germline V gene lookup returns CDR1 LGHDT and CDR2 YNNKEL (reference sequence). The V and J ends lost 4 bases and 3 bases respectively, with 15 bases between them. CDR3 size: 16 residues. The CDR3 protein is CASSLRRGPDTGELFF. CDR3 DNA: TGTGCCAGCAGCCTACGGAGGGGGCCGGACACCGGGGAGCTGTTTTTT.

The V call is TRBV30, the J call TRBJ2-3; D may be TRBD2 (6 bases). The CDR3 is made up of 16 amino acids. V lost 7 bases to trimming and J lost 1 base, with 21 bases between them. Per the germline V gene, CDR1 is GTSNPN and CDR2 is SVGIG (reference sequence). The CDR3 loop reads CASQRGLVAGTDTQYF. The CDR3 region has the DNA TGTGCCTCCCAAAGGGGTCTAGTAGCGGGCACAGATACGCAGTATTTT.

This rearrangement joins TRBV9 to TRBJ1-3; D perhaps matches TRBD1 (5 bases). Per the germline V gene, CDR1 is SGDLS and CDR2 is YYNGEE. The CDR3 is made up of 15 amino acids. The germline V and J ends were trimmed by 1 base and 0 bases, with 8 bases remaining between them. The chain's CDR3 is CASSVSDSSGNTIYF. CDR3 DNA sequence: TGTGCCAGCAGCGTAAGTGACAGCTCTGGAAACACCATATATTTT.

CDR3 nucleotides: TGCGCCAGCAGTGAGTCTCCGGGACACAACACTGAAGCTTTCTTT. Residues: CASSESPGHNTEAFF. The J gene is TRBJ1-1, the V gene TRBV10-1, with D tentatively TRBD1 (6 bases). This CDR3 is 15 amino acids long. The V end lost 0 bases, the J end lost 2 bases, and 10 bases lay between the germline ends. Germline CDR1 is WNHNN and CDR2 is SYGVQD (reference sequence).

This clone showed up just once. The chain links TRBV4-1 to TRBJ2-5; D perhaps matches TRBD2 (6 bases). Trimming removed 6 bases from V and 1 base from J, with 12 bases in between. CDR1 is MGHRA and CDR2 is YSYEKL in the germline V gene. There are 14 residues in the CDR3. As DNA, the CDR3 is TGCGCCAGCAGTCTAGCGCCACTCCAAGAGACCCAGTACTTC. Its translation: CASSLAPLQETQYF.

The chain employs TRBV4-1 and TRBJ1-2, with 8 positions matching TRBD1. Looked up from germline, CDR1 is MGHRA and CDR2 is YSYEKL. The CDR3 length is 15 residues. Trimming at V came to 3 bases and at J to 6 bases, leaving 9 bases not matched to a gene. The CDR3 protein is CASSHGPDRGDGYTF. The DNA for the CDR3 is TGCGCCAGCAGCCACGGACCAGACAGGGGAGATGGCTACACCTTC.

This chain connects TRBV3-1 (or the pseudogene TRBV3-2) to TRBJ2-5, with 7 nucleotides matching TRBD1. Per germline, CDR1 LGHDT and CDR2 YNNKEL (reference sequence). Losses at the gene ends were 5 bases for V and 5 bases for J; bases not matched to a gene: 5. The CDR3 spans 13 residues. CDR3 sequence: CASSRGGRETQYF. CDR3 bases: TGTGCCAGCAGCAGAGGGGGCCGGGAGACCCAGTACTTC.

This chain uses TRBV5-1 with TRBJ1-4; D is unresolved. The CDR3 contains 14 residues. The V end lost 4 bases, the J end lost 6 bases, and 13 bases lay between the germline ends. CDR1 is SGHRS, CDR2 YFSETQ, per germline. As DNA, the CDR3 is TGCGCCAGCAGCCCCGGACGGACTTATGAAAAACTGTTTTTT. This encodes CASSPGRTYEKLFF.

The J gene is TRBJ2-5, the V gene TRBV6-2 or TRBV6-3; 11 positions agree with TRBD2. After removal of 5 bases from V and 5 bases from J, the junction contained 7 bases not matched to a gene. CDR1 and CDR2 from the germline V gene are MNHEY and SVGEGT. There are 15 residues in the CDR3. For the CDR3, the DNA is TGTGCCAGCAGTCCCGGGACTAGCGGATGGGAGACCCAGTACTTC. Its protein product is CASSPGTSGWETQYF.

A few counts support this clone. The V and J genes are TRBV19 and TRBJ1-2, with a possible D match to TRBD1 (5 bases). V was shortened by 4 bases and J by 2 bases, with 5 bases between the two germline ends. Germline V lookup: CDR1 LNHDA, CDR2 SQIVND (reference sequence). The length of the CDR3 is 12 residues. The CDR3 DNA is TGTGCCAGTAGTAACAGGAACTATGGCTACACCTTC. Translating it yields CASSNRNYGYTF. Full variable domain (outside the CDR3, taken from reference TRBV19 and TRBJ1-2): DGGITQSPKYLFRKEGQNVTLSCEQNLNHDAMYWYRQDPGQGLRLIYYSQIVNDFQKGDIAEGYSVSREKKESFPLTVTSAQKNPTAFYLCASSNRNYGYTFGSGTRLTVV.

J is TRBJ1-2 and V is TRBV19, with 10 bases fitting TRBD1. The germline gives CDR1 LNHDA, CDR2 SQIVND (reference sequence). The CDR3 covers 15 residues. The trim removed 9 bases at V and 4 bases at J, leaving 11 bases unmatched. In DNA, the CDR3 is TGTGCCAGCAAGACAGGGGGCGGTCTCTTCTATGGCTACACCTTC. The encoded protein is CASKTGGGLFYGYTF. Full variable domain (remainder filled in from reference TRBV19 and TRBJ1-2): DGGITQSPKYLFRKEGQNVTLSCEQNLNHDAMYWYRQDPGQGLRLIYYSQIVNDFQKGDIAEGYSVSREKKESFPLTVTSAQKNPTAFYLCASKTGGGLFYGYTFGSGTRLTVV.

This clone showed up just once. The chain links TRBV29-1 to TRBJ1-4; 9 nucleotides line up with TRBD1. Germline trimming cut 6 bases from V and 8 bases from J; bases unmatched to any gene: 7. This CDR3 has 13 amino acids. The germline V gene has CDR1 SQVTM and CDR2 ANQGSEA. The CDR3, as DNA: TGCAGCGTCCGAACAGGGGGCCGAGAAAAACTGTTTTTT. It codes for CSVRTGGREKLFF.

Concerning this clone: The junction differs from germline at one of its ends, possibly a read error. J is TRBJ1-6 and V is TRBV5-6, with TRBD1 matching over 7 bases. Germline V CDR1 and CDR2: SGHDT, YYEEEE. The CDR3 sequence is 14 residues long. The CDR3 DNA sequence: TGTGCCAGCACCTTGGACAGGCCTAATTCACCCCTCCACTTT. Protein product: CASTLDRPNSPLHF.

This sequence joins TRBV27 and TRBJ2-2; 7 nucleotides align to TRBD1. After removal of 4 bases from V and 0 bases from J, the junction contained 14 bases not matched to a gene. This CDR3 spans 19 amino acids. Germline CDR1 reads MNHEY; CDR2 reads SMNVEV (reference sequence). Written as DNA, the CDR3 is TGTGCCAGCAGTTCGGACAGGTCCAACCGCTTAACGAACACCGGGGAGCTGTTTTTT. It is translated as CASSSDRSNRLTNTGELFF.

The DNA of the CDR3 is TGCGCCAGCAGCTTGGACGGGACAGGGTCAGACCGTCGGTATTTT. Translated: CASSLDGTGSDRRYF. The gene calls are TRBV5-1 and TRBJ1-3; 9 nucleotides match TRBD1. The germline CDR1 and CDR2 sequences are SGHRS and YFSETQ. There are 15 residues in the CDR3. J lost 16 bases, V lost 0 bases, and 14 bases had no gene match.

This rearrangement joins TRBV2 to TRBJ1-1; 9 positions match TRBD1. CDR3 length: 16 residues. With 5 bases clipped from V and 6 bases from J, the junction kept 13 bases outside the gene matches. Germline-derived CDR1 and CDR2 are SNHLY and FYNNEI. This CDR3 is CASSLQGARGVSEAFF. The CDR3 bases are TGTGCCAGCAGTTTACAGGGGGCGCGAGGGGTCTCTGAAGCTTTCTTT. The variable domain in full, with the rest retrieved from reference TRBV2 and TRBJ1-1, is EPEVTQTPSHQVTQMGQEVILRCVPISNHLYFYWYRQILGQKVEFLVSFYNNEISEKSEIFDDQFSVERPDGSNFTLKIRSTKLEDSAMYFCASSLQGARGVSEAFFGQGTRLTVV.